The 19 T cell receptor beta chains reported below all come from one sample, sequenced in a study of T cell responses to AZD1222 COVID-19 vaccine. The table came from immunoSEQ multiplex PCR; TCRdb's copy has only in-frame clones and leaves some out. The data contain 250,000 to 300,000 clones, 90% to 95% of them singletons. Sequenced material: peripheral blood, taken 28 days after the second AZD1222 dose. The receptors stem from an adult who received the AZD1222 COVID-19 vaccine.

This chain links TRBV11-2 with TRBJ2-1, with 8 nucleotides matching TRBD2. The germline V gene has CDR1 SGHAT and CDR2 FQNNGV. The CDR3 is 15 residues long. V shed 1 base, J shed 10 bases, and the junction held 9 bases outside the gene matches. The CDR3 is CASSLGVAGPREQFF. Written as DNA, the CDR3 is TGTGCCAGCAGCTTAGGAGTAGCGGGGCCTCGGGAGCAGTTCTTC.

This clone showed up just once. The chain uses TRBV11-3 and TRBJ2-7; the D gene is possibly TRBD2 (7 bases). V lost 1 base to trimming and J lost 2 bases, with 12 bases between them. This CDR3 has 15 amino acids. Looked up from germline, CDR1 is SGHNT and CDR2 is YENEEA. The CDR3 spells CASSLGGGEAYEQYF. CDR3 DNA: TGTGCCAGCAGCTTAGGAGGGGGGGAAGCCTACGAGCAGTACTTC.

The CDR3 nucleotides read TGTGCCAGCAGCCGGGACAGGCCTGGGGCCAACGTCCTGACTTTC. Amino acids: CASSRDRPGANVLTF. The J gene is TRBJ2-6, the V gene TRBV5-8; 8 bases align to TRBD1. Germline V gene sequence: CDR1 SGHTS, CDR2 YDEGEE. This CDR3 spans 15 amino acids. The ends lost 4 bases at V and 2 bases at J; junction bases unmatched: 2.

The V call is TRBV15, the J call TRBJ1-1, with 8 bases fitting TRBD1. Per the germline V gene, CDR1 is LNHNV and CDR2 is YYDKDF (reference sequence). CDR3 length: 16 amino acids. J lost 5 bases, V lost 4 bases, and 12 bases had no gene match. CDR3 residues: CATSTRQGRSTTEAFF. CDR3 sequence (DNA): TGTGCCACCAGCACTCGACAGGGGAGGTCGACTACTGAAGCTTTCTTT. Using reference TRBV15 and TRBJ1-1 for the parts outside the CDR3, the full variable domain is DAMVIQNPRYQVTQFGKPVTLSCSQTLNHNVMYWYQQKSSQAPKLLFHYYDKDFNNEADTPDNFQSRRPNTSFCFLDIRSPGLGDTAMYLCATSTRQGRSTTEAFFGQGTRLTVV.

The V and J genes are TRBV5-4 and TRBJ2-3; D unresolved. Germline-derived CDR1 and CDR2 are SGHNT and YYREEE (reference sequence). V lost 4 bases and J 3 bases, leaving 9 bases between the germline ends. CDR3 size: 13 residues. CDR3 nucleotides: TGTGCCAGCAGCGCATTGCTTACAGATACGCAGTATTTT. Translation: CASSALLTDTQYF.

The chain recombines TRBV2 with TRBJ1-5, with D possibly being TRBD1 (5 bases). Germline CDR1 is SNHLY and CDR2 is FYNNEI. CDR3 size: 15 residues. Between the trimmed V and J ends, which lost 6 bases and 0 bases, there was a span of 12 bases. CDR3 nucleotide sequence: TGTGCCAGCAGGAGGGGTCTCAGTAGCAATCAGCCCCAGCATTTT. It codes for CASRRGLSSNQPQHF.

CDR3 amino acids: CASSYGGKSINYGYTF. The CDR3 DNA reads TGTGCCAGCAGTTACGGCGGGAAATCGATTAACTATGGCTACACCTTC. This chain connects TRBV6-5 to TRBJ1-2; D gene ambiguous. The CDR3 has 16 amino acids. The germline gives CDR1 MNHEY, CDR2 SVGAGI. Trimming cost V 2 bases and J 1 base, with 14 bases left between them.

The chain recombines TRBV11-3 with TRBJ1-6, with D hard to call. Trimming removed 3 bases at V and 7 bases at J, with 7 bases between. This CDR3 is 13 amino acids long. Germline lookup yields CDR1 SGHNT and CDR2 YENEEA. CDR3 amino acids: CASSLDENSPLHF. Here the CDR3 DNA reads TGTGCCAGCAGCTTGGACGAAAATTCACCCCTCCACTTT.

The chain couples TRBV5-4 to TRBJ1-1; 9 bases are a match to TRBD1. The V gene end was trimmed by 4 bases and the J gene end by 11 bases; junction bases not matched to a gene: 12. The CDR3 sequence is 14 residues long. Germline CDR1 SGHNT, CDR2 YYREEE (reference sequence). The CDR3 loop reads CASSASGQGNLAFF. The CDR3 DNA is TGTGCCAGCAGCGCCTCGGGACAGGGTAATTTGGCTTTCTTT.

V is TRBV7-2 and J is TRBJ1-6; weak D call: TRBD1 (5 bases). The CDR3 is 15 residues long. V was shortened by 2 bases and J by 7 bases, with 12 bases between the two germline ends. CDR1 is SGHTA and CDR2 is FQGNSA in the germline V gene. DNA of the CDR3: TGTGCCAGCAGCTTAATGGGACGGAGCAATTCACCCCTCCACTTT. Translating it yields CASSLMGRSNSPLHF.

The V gene is TRBV30, the J gene TRBJ2-4; D not certain. CDR1 and CDR2 (germline): GTSNPN, SVGIG (reference sequence). This CDR3 is built from 15 residues. The ends were cut back, 0 bases at V and 0 bases at J, with 9 bases in the middle. CDR3 residues: CAWSVHSIAKNIQYF. CDR3 sequence (DNA): TGTGCCTGGAGTGTACACAGCATAGCCAAAAACATTCAGTACTTC.

V gene TRBV5-8 combines with J gene TRBJ1-2; D uncertain. There are 13 residues in the CDR3. The germline V gene has CDR1 SGHTS and CDR2 YDEGEE. Trimming pared 4 bases from V and 8 bases from J, leaving 15 bases between. The CDR3 bases are TGTGCCAGCAGCCCCGGGATGGTCCAGGGCTACACCTTC. Translated: CASSPGMVQGYTF.

The gene calls are TRBV5-1 and TRBJ1-2, with D perhaps matching TRBD1 (5 bases). The CDR3 runs to 14 residues. Looked up from germline, CDR1 is SGHRS and CDR2 is YFSETQ. V dropped 0 bases and J dropped 4 bases, with 10 bases sitting between them. The CDR3 region has the DNA TGCGCCAGCAGCTTGGGAGGGACCCTCTATGGCTACACCTTC. It is translated as CASSLGGTLYGYTF.

This clone appeared a single time. The V call is TRBV28, the J call TRBJ1-2, with a possible D match to TRBD1 (5 bases). The V end was cut by 5 bases, the J end by 5 bases, with 15 bases between. CDR3 length equals 14 residues. The germline gives CDR1 MDHEN, CDR2 SYDVKM. The CDR3 is CASSPNGGGYGYTF. CDR3 DNA sequence: TGTGCCAGCAGTCCAAACGGGGGAGGATATGGCTACACCTTC.

The table lists this clone with a count of one. The chain couples TRBV18 to TRBJ2-2, with D possibly TRBD1 on 5 matching bases. Germline V gene lookup returns CDR1 KGHSH and CDR2 LQKENI. There are 13 residues in the CDR3. Trimming pared 5 bases from V and 5 bases from J, leaving 9 bases between. The CDR3 here is CASSSTETGELFF. The CDR3 coding sequence is TGTGCCAGCTCATCGACAGAAACCGGGGAGCTGTTTTTT.

This CDR3 is CATSDFRRGGELFF. The CDR3 region has the DNA TGTGCCACCAGTGATTTCCGGCGGGGCGGGGAGCTGTTTTTT. The chain combines TRBV24-1 with TRBJ2-2, with D possibly TRBD2 on 6 matching bases. Germline CDR1 reads KGHDR; CDR2 reads SFDVKD. The CDR3 is 14 amino acids. The V gene lost 1 base and the J gene lost 7 bases, with 9 bases spanning the gap.

The rearrangement uses TRBV7-6 and TRBJ2-7, with TRBD2 identical over 9 bases. The length of the CDR3 is 15 residues. CDR1 and CDR2 (germline): SGHVS, FNYEAQ. Trimming cost V 0 bases and J 2 bases; bases outside gene matches: 2. The CDR3 loop reads CASSLALAGTYEQYF. The CDR3 DNA follows: TGTGCCAGCAGCTTAGCCCTAGCGGGAACCTACGAGCAGTACTTC.

This chain links TRBV5-1 with TRBJ2-7, with D uncertain. Trimming stripped 3 bases from V and 6 bases from J, with 13 bases between. Germline CDR1 reads SGHRS; CDR2 reads YFSETQ. The CDR3 covers 13 residues. CDR3 nucleotide sequence: TGCGCCAGCAGCTCTGCCCCCACTACCGAGCAGTACTTC. Its translation: CASSSAPTTEQYF.

This chain links TRBV10-2 with TRBJ2-7; D is uncertain. The germline V gene has CDR1 WSHSY and CDR2 SAAADI. Trimming pared 6 bases from V and 4 bases from J, leaving 10 bases between. The CDR3 totals 12 residues. The CDR3 region is CASRADAYEQYF. In nucleotides, the CDR3 is TGCGCCAGCAGGGCCGATGCTTACGAGCAGTACTTC.